This TCR beta chain was sequenced in a study of blood T cell repertoires in COVID-19. Study context: Collection of acute and convalescent COVID-19 samples took place in the United States, Italy and Spain. Nucleic acid was either cDNA or gDNA, and it came from T cells, B-cell-depleted T cells, or PBMCs.

Authors' analysis steps: Amplification from reference gene primers served as the basis for estimated nucleated cell counts. Data came from immunoSEQ multiplex PCR; TCRdb stores just in-frame clones and leaves some out. The V and J calls and clone size come from that table; D and trimming were worked out from the DNA. The sample carries approximately 150,000 clones, around nine tenths recorded once. The sequence came from a man in his fifties or sixties with active or convalescent COVID-19. Sequenced material: peripheral blood.

In DNA, the CDR3 is TGCGCCAGCAGCCATTTTTCGGGGGGTGAAGCTTTCTTT. Amino acid sequence: CASSHFSGGEAFF. This chain joins TRBV4-1 and TRBJ1-1, with a possible D match to TRBD1 (5 bases). Germline lookup yields CDR1 MGHRA and CDR2 YSYEKL. This CDR3 is built from 13 residues. V was clipped by 3 bases and J by 7 bases, with 12 bases between them.